Reported below is one T cell receptor beta chain. The antigen is unknown. Trimming removed 4 bases from V and 0 bases from J; junction bases left unmatched: 4. This CDR3 comprises 15 residues. The V gene's germline CDR1 is SGHRS and CDR2 YFSETQ. Sequenced by immunoSEQ multiplex PCR; TCRdb stores in-frame clones only, minus some. The sample lists about 2.3 million clones, around 93% occurring once. The sample comes from a study of shared clonotypes between healthy human individuals. Overall study context: CD4 naive and CD4 memory each took three plates per donor, while CD8 naive took two and CD8 memory one. Broader study findings: The donor pool, a small one, limited the genetic and exposure-history diversity represented.

The rearrangement links TRBV5-1 to TRBJ2-3; 8 positions match TRBD1. The specimen was naive CD4+ T cells from PBMCs. Indicated subset: CD45RA+ positively selected. The receptor's source is a man between 18 and 35 years old in good health. Some clones in this sample may be carry-over from other donors' samples. CDR3 loop: CASSAQGASTDTQYF. The CDR3 region has the DNA TGCGCCAGCAGCGCCCAGGGGGCCAGCACAGATACGCAGTATTTT.